This TCR beta chain was recorded in a study of cytomegalovirus exposure and HLA in healthy donors. The study's findings and limits: CMV antigen specificity of three CMV-associated chains was confirmed in vitro.

Worth noting for this clone: Its cognate antigen is unknown.

There are 14 residues in the CDR3. V dropped 8 bases and J dropped 2; count of bases not matched to a gene: 5. Germline V lookup: CDR1 SNHLY, CDR2 FYNNEI. PCR used 60 Vbeta primers and 13 Jbeta primers. Method: immunoSEQ multiplex PCR; TCRdb's copy keeps in-frame clones and lacks some. The sample carries approximately 160,000 clones, about 80% recorded once. This rearrangement joins TRBV2 to TRBJ2-3, with 9 bases aligning to TRBD2. Sequenced input: PBMCs. This receptor was obtained from a man younger than 35 in good health and CMV-seronegative. CDR3 bases: TGTGCCAGCCAGCGCGGGGGGGCCACAGATACGCAGTATTTT. It translates to CASQRGGATDTQYF.